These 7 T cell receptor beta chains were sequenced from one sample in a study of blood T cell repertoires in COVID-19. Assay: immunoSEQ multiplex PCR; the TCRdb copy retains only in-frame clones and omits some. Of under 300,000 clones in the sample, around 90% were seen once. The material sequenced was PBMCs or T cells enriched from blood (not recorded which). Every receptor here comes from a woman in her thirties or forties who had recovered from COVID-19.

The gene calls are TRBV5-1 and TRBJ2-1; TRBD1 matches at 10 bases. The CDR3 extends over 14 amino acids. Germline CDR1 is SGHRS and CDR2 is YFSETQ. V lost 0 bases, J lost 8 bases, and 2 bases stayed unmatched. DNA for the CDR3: TGCGCCAGCAGCTTGGCCGGACAGGGGGATGAGCAGTTCTTC. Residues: CASSLAGQGDEQFF. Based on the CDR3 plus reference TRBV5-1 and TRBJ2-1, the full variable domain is KAGVTQTPRYLIKTRGQQVTLSCSPISGHRSVSWYQQTPGQGLQFLFEYFSETQRNKGNFPGRFSGRQFSNSRSEMNVSTLELGDSALYLCASSLAGQGDEQFFGPGTRLTVL.

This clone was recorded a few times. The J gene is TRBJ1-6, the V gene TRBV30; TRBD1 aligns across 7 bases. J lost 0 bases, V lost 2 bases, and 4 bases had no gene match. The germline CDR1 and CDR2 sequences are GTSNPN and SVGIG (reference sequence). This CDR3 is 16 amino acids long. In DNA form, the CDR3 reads TGTGCCTGGAGTTTACAGGGGAGCTCCTATAATTCACCCCTCCACTTT. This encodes CAWSLQGSSYNSPLHF.

This chain's CDR3 is CAWSLRQQGWGGNTIYF. The CDR3 DNA is TGTGCCTGGAGCCTTCGCCAACAGGGGTGGGGGGGAAACACCATATATTTT. This sequence joins TRBV30 and TRBJ1-3; 7 bases line up with TRBD1. The CDR3 is made up of 17 amino acids. Germline V lookup: CDR1 GTSNPN, CDR2 SVGIG (reference sequence). V dropped 3 bases and J dropped 4; count of bases not matched to a gene: 15.

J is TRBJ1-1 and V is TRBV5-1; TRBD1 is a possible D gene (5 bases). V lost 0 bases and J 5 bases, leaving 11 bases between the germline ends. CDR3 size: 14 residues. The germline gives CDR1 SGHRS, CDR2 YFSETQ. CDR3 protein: CASSLVSEGTEAFF. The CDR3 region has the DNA TGCGCCAGCAGCTTGGTGTCGGAGGGGACTGAAGCTTTCTTT. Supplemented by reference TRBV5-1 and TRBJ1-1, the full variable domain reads KAGVTQTPRYLIKTRGQQVTLSCSPISGHRSVSWYQQTPGQGLQFLFEYFSETQRNKGNFPGRFSGRQFSNSRSEMNVSTLELGDSALYLCASSLVSEGTEAFFGQGTRLTVV.

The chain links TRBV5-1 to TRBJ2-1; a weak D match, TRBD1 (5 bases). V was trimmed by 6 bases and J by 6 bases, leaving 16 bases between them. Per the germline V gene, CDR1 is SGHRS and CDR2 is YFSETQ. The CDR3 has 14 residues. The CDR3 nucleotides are TGCGCCAGCAAGAGAAGGGGCATAGGCAATGAGCAGTTCTTC. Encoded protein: CASKRRGIGNEQFF.

The CDR3 reads CASSLRGLAGAPEQFF. The CDR3 nucleotides read TGTGCCAGCAGCTTAAGGGGACTAGCGGGAGCACCTGAGCAGTTCTTC. The chain recombines TRBV7-3 with TRBJ2-1; 14 bases agree with TRBD2. Trimming took 1 base from V and 9 from J; bases not matched to a gene: 5. Germline CDR1 SGHTA, CDR2 FQGTGA. This CDR3 region has 16 residues. Using reference TRBV7-3 and TRBJ2-1 for the parts outside the CDR3, the full variable domain is GAGVSQTPSNKVTEKGKYVELRCDPISGHTALYWYRQSLGQGPEFLIYFQGTGAADDSGLPNDRFFAVRPEGSVSTLKIQRTERGDSAVYLCASSLRGLAGAPEQFFGPGTRLTVL.

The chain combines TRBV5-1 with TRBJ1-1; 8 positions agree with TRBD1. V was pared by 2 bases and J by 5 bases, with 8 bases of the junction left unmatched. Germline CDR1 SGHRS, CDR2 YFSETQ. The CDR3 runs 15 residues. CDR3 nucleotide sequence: TGCGCCAGCAGCTTCTTCTCAGGGGGCGAGACTGAAGCTTTCTTT. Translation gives CASSFFSGGETEAFF.